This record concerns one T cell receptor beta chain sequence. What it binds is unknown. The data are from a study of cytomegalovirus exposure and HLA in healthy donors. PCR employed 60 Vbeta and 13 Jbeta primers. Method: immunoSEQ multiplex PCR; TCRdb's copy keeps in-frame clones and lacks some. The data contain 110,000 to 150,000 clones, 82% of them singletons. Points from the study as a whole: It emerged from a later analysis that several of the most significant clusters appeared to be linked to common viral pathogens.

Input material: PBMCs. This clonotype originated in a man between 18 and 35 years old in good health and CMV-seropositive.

The CDR3 DNA reads as TGTGCCAGCTCACCCCCGGGAGAAGCTTTCTTT. This translates into CASSPPGEAFF. This chain links TRBV18 with TRBJ1-1; D not certain. V lost 3 bases to trimming and J lost 8 bases, with 7 bases between them. Germline V gives CDR1 KGHSH, CDR2 LQKENI. CDR3 length: 11 residues.